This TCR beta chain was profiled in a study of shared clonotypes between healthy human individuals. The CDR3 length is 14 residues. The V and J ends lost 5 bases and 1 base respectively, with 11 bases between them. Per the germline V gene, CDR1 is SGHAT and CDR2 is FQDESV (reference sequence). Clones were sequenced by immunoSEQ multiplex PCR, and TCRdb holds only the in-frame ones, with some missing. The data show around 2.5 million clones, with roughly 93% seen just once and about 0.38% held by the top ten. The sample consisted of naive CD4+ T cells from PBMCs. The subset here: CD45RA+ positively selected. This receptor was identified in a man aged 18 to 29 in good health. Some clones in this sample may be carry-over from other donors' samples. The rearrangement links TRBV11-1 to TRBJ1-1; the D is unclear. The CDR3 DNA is TGTGCCAGCAGCCAGCCACGACGGAACACTGAAGCTTTCTTT. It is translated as CASSQPRRNTEAFF.